This T cell receptor (beta chain) was captured by sequencing in a study of early T cells in non-severe SARS-CoV-2 infection. Study information: Chains were unpaired, as sequencing was done on bulk RNA from unsorted whole blood.

This clonotype was observed a few times. Its antigen is as yet unknown. Tagging with unique molecular identifiers was applied to individual cDNA molecules. TCRdb independently ran MiXCR on the 5' RACE reads; one entry per CDR3 protein. The table lists around 82,000 distinct CDR3 sequences, approximately 11% of them singletons. Looked up from germline, CDR1 is LGHNA and CDR2 is YNFKEQ. This CDR3 contains 18 residues. V trimming: 1 base; J trimming: 3 bases; junction bases outside the gene matches: 10. Study-wide results and caveats: Using VDJdb, the matching emphasized anti-spike CD8 responses while missing private and CD4 specificities.

The TCR was taken from an adult who was a healthcare worker with PCR-confirmed SARS-CoV-2 infection or an uninfected control (not recorded which). The sample comprised whole blood. The chain recombines TRBV4-2 with TRBJ2-3; 10 bases are a match to TRBD2. CDR3 sequence: CASSQALRSGGATDTQYF. Written as DNA, the CDR3 is TGTGCCAGCAGCCAAGCGTTGAGGAGCGGGGGGGCGACAGATACGCAGTATTTT.